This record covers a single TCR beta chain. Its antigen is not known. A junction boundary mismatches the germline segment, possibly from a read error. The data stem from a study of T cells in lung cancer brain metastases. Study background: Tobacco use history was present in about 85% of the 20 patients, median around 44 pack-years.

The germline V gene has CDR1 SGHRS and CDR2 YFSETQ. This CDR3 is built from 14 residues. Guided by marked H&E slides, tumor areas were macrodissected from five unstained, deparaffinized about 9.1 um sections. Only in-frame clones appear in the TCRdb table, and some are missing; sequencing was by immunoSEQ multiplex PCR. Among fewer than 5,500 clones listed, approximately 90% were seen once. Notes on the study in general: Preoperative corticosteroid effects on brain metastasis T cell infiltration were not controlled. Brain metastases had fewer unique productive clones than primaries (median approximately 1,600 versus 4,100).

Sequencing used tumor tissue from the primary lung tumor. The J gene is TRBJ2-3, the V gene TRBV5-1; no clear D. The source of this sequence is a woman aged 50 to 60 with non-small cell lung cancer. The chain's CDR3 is CASSLSLTTDTQYF. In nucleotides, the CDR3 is TGCGCCAGCAGCTTGAGTCTGACCACAGATACACAGTATTTT.